This TCR beta chain emerged from a study of T cells in Graves' hyperthyroidism and ophthalmopathy. The study's findings and limits: Onset of ophthalmopathy came a median roughly 6.9 months after the model predicted it. Blood shared most expanded thyroid clonotypes above 0.001.

Newly diagnosed hyperthyroidism patients aged 18 to 65 years had disease lasting under 2 months. Cells are PBMCs isolated from about 10 ml of fresh blood. This CDR3 is built from 11 residues. Germline CDR1 DFQATT, CDR2 SNEGSKA (reference sequence). V was pared by 0 bases and J by 4 bases, with 3 bases between. Many counts were recorded for this clonotype. Its antigen remains unknown. Amplification targeted TCR beta CDR3 regions from RNA transcripts. First-round RT-PCR with HTBI primers amplified the TCR CDR3 region. TCRdb recomputed calls from the multiplex PCR reads with MiXCR, one row per CDR3 protein. The sample lists hundreds of thousands of distinct CDR3 sequences; approximately 13% were seen once.

The chain has TRBV20-1 and TRBJ1-2; the D is unclear. This sequence was found in a woman in her 30s with Graves' hyperthyroidism that later progressed to Graves' ophthalmopathy. Specimen: blood. CDR3 loop: CSAREGYGYTF. CDR3 nucleotide sequence: TGCAGTGCTAGAGAGGGCTATGGCTACACCTTC.